These T cell receptor beta chains were read from a single sample in a study of blood T cell repertoires in COVID-19. TCRdb's table, derived via immunoSEQ multiplex PCR, lists solely in-frame clones and lacks some. This table has 250,000 to 300,000 clones, about 89% appearing once. Input material: peripheral blood. All receptors derive from a woman aged 55-69 years with acute or convalescent COVID-19. Each CDR3 is given with its conserved first and last residue. The D gene is left open where the match is weak. Clone size is shown for a subset of rows, as once, few, many or a class of expanded clone.

>.|TRBJ1-2|TRBV19|.
CASTESGQPRYGYTF
TGTGCCAGTACCGAGTCGGGACAACCCCGCTATGGCTACACCTTC
>.|TRBJ2-2|TRBV9|.
CASSGGLPSTGELFF
TGTGCCAGCAGCGGGGGACTCCCAAGCACCGGGGAGCTGTTTTTT
>.|TRBJ1-5|TRBV7-9|few
CASSLDGNQPQHF
TGTGCCAGCAGCTTAGACGGGAATCAGCCCCAGCATTTT
>TRBD1|TRBJ1-2|TRBV27|once
CASSFQGGLDYGYTF
TGTGCCAGCAGCTTCCAAGGGGGCTTGGACTATGGCTACACCTTC
>.|TRBJ2-7|TRBV14|.
CASSPRTGRLYEQYF
TGTGCCAGCAGCCCCCGAACAGGGAGACTCTACGAGCAGTACTTC
>TRBD2|TRBJ2-7|TRBV30|.
CAWSVTSGADLHSYEQYF
TGTGCCTGGAGTGTAACTAGCGGGGCAGACCTACACTCCTACGAGCAGTACTTC
>TRBD1|TRBJ1-5|TRBV19|.
CASSTRQGSQHF
TGTGCCAGTAGTACGAGACAGGGATCCCAGCATTTT
>TRBD2|TRBJ2-1|TRBV28|.
CGTSGDNEQFF
TGCGGGACTAGCGGGGACAATGAGCAGTTCTTC
>.|TRBJ2-3|TRBV7-2|.
CASSSGTARDTQYF
TGTGCCAGCAGTAGCGGGACAGCAAGAGATACGCAGTATTTT
>.|TRBJ2-1|TRBV7-3|.
CASSYARSTYNEQFF
TGTGCCAGCAGTTACGCCCGGAGCACCTACAATGAGCAGTTCTTC